This T cell receptor (beta chain) was recorded in a study of T cell responses to AZD1222 COVID-19 vaccine. As for this clone: Its antigen is still unknown.

Study results and caveats: It was only a handful of AZD1222 recipients who were seropositive at baseline.

Clones were sequenced by immunoSEQ multiplex PCR, and TCRdb holds only the in-frame ones, with some missing. The table includes about 150,000 clones, 88% detected once. This sequence was found in an adult in good health. The sample here was peripheral blood, taken on day 0 of AZD1222 vaccination.

CDR3 protein: CASSPPRGAELDTEAFF. The CDR3 DNA reads TGTGCCAGCTCACCACCGAGAGGGGCCGAGCTCGACACTGAAGCTTTCTTT. The rearrangement links TRBV18 to TRBJ1-1, with a tentative D call TRBD1 (5 bases). Germline V CDR1 and CDR2: KGHSH, LQKENI. V was cut by 0 bases and J by 3 bases, with 17 bases left in between. The CDR3 covers 17 residues.